These 20 T cell receptor beta chains originate from one sample sequenced in a study of blood T cells in healthy people across ages. A second PCR, run for about 7 to 11 cycles, used a sample-barcoded 5' primer plus a J-beta primer mix. TCRdb passed the 5' RACE reads through MiXCR, listing each CDR3 protein once. The sample holds 650,000 to 700,000 distinct CDR3 sequences, about 51% seen once. Sequencing input: blood. Receptor source: an elderly woman in good health.

Of note for this clonotype: With a much larger clone just one base away, this may be a read error. The chain carries TRBV20-1 and TRBJ2-5, with 8 bases that match TRBD2. Germline V lookup: CDR1 DFQATT, CDR2 SNEGSKA (reference sequence). The CDR3 extends over 14 amino acids. V lost 7 bases and J lost 11; bases outside the gene matches: 18. The CDR3 DNA sequence: TGCAGTGTTCCTCGCGGAGCGGGAGACAATGAGCAGTACTTC. This gives the protein CSVPRGAGDNEQYF.

The chain links TRBV5-1 to TRBJ2-4; D tentatively reads TRBD1 or TRBD2 (6 bases each). Germline V gene data show CDR1 as SGHRS and CDR2 as YFSETQ. The CDR3 runs to 17 residues. V was trimmed by 4 bases and J by 8 bases, leaving 25 bases between them. In DNA form, the CDR3 reads TGCGCCAGCAGCCCATCCCGCTTGGCGGAGGGGGGAGACATTCAGTACTTC. Amino acid sequence: CASSPSRLAEGGDIQYF.

The V and J genes are TRBV18 and TRBJ2-1, with 7 bases matching TRBD2. V gave up 0 bases and J gave up 3 bases; unmatched junction bases: 5. Germline V gene sequence: CDR1 KGHSH, CDR2 LQKENI. CDR3 length equals 16 residues. In nucleotides, the CDR3 is TGTGCCAGCTCACCACCGAGCGGGGCATACTACAATGAGCAGTTCTTC. Amino acids: CASSPPSGAYYNEQFF.

The sample holds many counts of this clonotype. The chain recombines TRBV2 with TRBJ2-1; D is undetermined. The ends were cut back, 8 bases at V and 0 bases at J, with 14 bases in the middle. CDR1 and CDR2 from the germline V gene are SNHLY and FYNNEI. The CDR3 is 15 residues long. This CDR3 reads CASGLAESSYNEQFF. The CDR3 nucleotides are TGTGCCAGCGGTTTGGCTGAGAGCTCCTACAATGAGCAGTTCTTC.

This clonotype appeared many times. This chain links TRBV18 with TRBJ2-1, with 10 bases fitting TRBD2. V dropped 3 bases and J dropped 8; count of bases not matched to a gene: 7. The V gene's germline CDR1 is KGHSH and CDR2 LQKENI. The CDR3 extends over 15 amino acids. CDR3 sequence reads: CASSPSASGSDEQFF. CDR3 sequence (DNA): TGTGCCAGCTCACCCAGCGCTAGCGGGAGCGATGAGCAGTTCTTC.

This clonotype was seen once. V gene TRBV29-1 combines with J gene TRBJ2-1, with 10 nucleotides matching TRBD1. This CDR3 region has 15 residues. Germline loops: CDR1 SQVTM, CDR2 ANQGSEA. With V trimmed by 6 bases and J by 7 bases, 12 bases remained unmatched. The CDR3: CSVVTGTGVRNEQFF. Here the CDR3 DNA reads TGCAGCGTCGTAACCGGGACAGGGGTACGGAATGAGCAGTTCTTC.

The V and J genes are TRBV12-3 or TRBV12-4 and TRBJ1-1; the match to TRBD1 covers 7 bases. V was pared by 8 bases and J by 4 bases, with 4 bases of the junction left unmatched. This CDR3 spans 12 amino acids. CDR3 loop: CASLRQGTEAFF. DNA for the CDR3: TGTGCCAGCCTTAGACAGGGCACTGAAGCTTTCTTT.

The chain links TRBV5-1 to TRBJ1-2, with D maybe TRBD1 (5 bases). The germline V gene has CDR1 SGHRS and CDR2 YFSETQ. V shed 0 bases and J shed 7 bases, with 13 bases lying between them. The CDR3 consists of 14 residues. The CDR3 DNA reads as TGCGCCAGCAGCTTGGATGAGGCCAGGGTTGGCTACACCTTC. Translation gives CASSLDEARVGYTF.

Of note for this clonotype: At one end the junction does not follow the germline gene, possibly because of a read error. This CDR3 is CASSRLTSPDTQYF. CDR3 nucleotides: TGTGCTAGCAGCCGCTTGACTAGTCCAGATACGCAGTATTTT. The rearrangement links TRBV7-7 to TRBJ2-3, with D possibly TRBD2 on 6 matching bases. The CDR3 loop spans 14 amino acids. The V gene's germline CDR1 is SSHAT and CDR2 FNYEAQ (reference sequence).

This clonotype appeared once. An end of the junction does not agree with germline; a read error may underlie this. The chain recombines TRBV20-1 with TRBJ2-7; 9 bases align to TRBD1. Germline V lookup: CDR1 DFQATT, CDR2 SNEGSKA (reference sequence). The CDR3 has 14 amino acids. CDR3 amino acids: CSASGDREPYEQYF. Here the CDR3 DNA reads TGCAGTGCTAGTGGGGACAGGGAACCCTACGAGCAGTACTTT.

V gene TRBV7-2 combines with J gene TRBJ2-1, with a weak D call TRBD2 (5 bases). V shed 10 bases and J shed 8 bases, with 15 bases lying between them. The CDR3 sequence is 12 residues long. Germline loops: CDR1 SGHTA, CDR2 FQGNSA. The CDR3 reads CATAPGFYEQFF. The CDR3 nucleotides read TGTGCCACCGCTCCGGGGTTCTATGAGCAGTTCTTC.

The chain uses TRBV3-1 and TRBJ2-1, with D perhaps assigned TRBD1 or TRBD2 (5 bases each). The CDR3 runs 18 residues. The V and J ends lost 0 bases and 7 bases respectively, with 22 bases between them. CDR1 is LGHDT and CDR2 is YNNKEL in the germline V gene (reference sequence). CDR3 region: CASSQERTHLGAGNEQFF. CDR3 sequence (DNA): TGTGCCAGCAGCCAAGAACGGACTCATTTAGGGGCGGGTAATGAGCAGTTCTTC.

This chain uses TRBV11-2 with TRBJ2-3; tentatively, D is TRBD2 (7 bases). There are 14 residues in the CDR3. V lost 1 base to trimming and J lost 7 bases, with 12 bases between them. The germline V gene has CDR1 SGHAT and CDR2 FQNNGV. Written as DNA, the CDR3 is TGTGCCAGCAGCTTAGGTCCGGGGGGCAATACGCAGTATTTT. Its translation: CASSLGPGGNTQYF.

The rearrangement links TRBV6-1 to TRBJ2-1; 9 positions match TRBD2. Germline V gene data show CDR1 as MNHNS and CDR2 as SASEGT. V dropped 6 bases and J dropped 8; count of bases not matched to a gene: 17. The CDR3 extends over 17 amino acids. CDR3: CASRSRSGGLSRDEQFF. The CDR3 bases are TGTGCCAGCAGAAGTCGTAGCGGGGGCCTTTCACGGGATGAGCAGTTCTTC.

The rearrangement links TRBV29-1 to TRBJ2-3; 7 bases line up with TRBD1. The V gene's germline CDR1 is SQVTM and CDR2 ANQGSEA. This CDR3 contains 16 residues. V shed 3 bases and J 0 bases; nucleotides not matched to a gene: 9. The CDR3 coding sequence is TGCAGCGTTGAGGGCTCCACAGGGGCTAGCACAGATACGCAGTATTTT. Translation gives CSVEGSTGASTDTQYF.

This clonotype was seen ten or more times. The chain has TRBV28 and TRBJ1-1, with a tentative D call TRBD1 (5 bases). The CDR3 runs 14 residues. CDR1 and CDR2 (germline): MDHEN, SYDVKM. The V end lost 11 bases, the J end lost 4 bases, and 20 bases lay between the germline ends. The CDR3 region has the DNA TGTGCCGCCTTCCGGGGCGCTCGAGTCACTGAAGCTTTCTTT. Residues: CAAFRGARVTEAFF.

This clonotype was recorded only once. V gene TRBV7-2 combines with J gene TRBJ2-1; 9 bases fit TRBD2. This CDR3 is built from 14 residues. Trimming at V came to 3 bases and at J to 5 bases, leaving 2 bases not matched to a gene. Germline V CDR1 and CDR2: SGHTA, FQGNSA. CDR3 DNA: TGTGCCAGCAGCTTTCTAGCGGGGCACAATGAGCAGTTCTTC. It is translated as CASSFLAGHNEQFF.

This clonotype was counted many times. This chain connects TRBV20-1 to TRBJ2-1; D call uncertain. The CDR3 runs to 15 residues. CDR1 and CDR2 from the germline V gene are DFQATT and SNEGSKA (reference sequence). Trimming pared 6 bases from V and 0 bases from J, leaving 15 bases between. The CDR3 bases are TGCAGTGCGACCCCCATCGGAAGCTCCTACAATGAGCAGTTCTTC. Its protein product is CSATPIGSSYNEQFF.

J is TRBJ1-5 and V is TRBV4-1; D is uncertain. Trimming removed 0 bases at V and 7 bases at J, with 7 bases between. The CDR3 length is 13 residues. Per germline, CDR1 MGHRA and CDR2 YSYEKL. CDR3 amino acids: CASSQEAKQPQHF. DNA of the CDR3: TGCGCCAGCAGCCAAGAGGCAAAACAGCCCCAGCATTTT.

In regard to this clonotype: A much bigger clone sits one base away, suggesting this may be a read error. This sequence joins TRBV28 and TRBJ2-7; 9 bases match TRBD2. CDR3 length equals 15 residues. From germline, CDR1 is MDHEN and CDR2 SYDVKM. The CDR3 region has the DNA TGTGTCAGCAGTTTAATAGCGGGAGAGAGGAACGAGCAGTACTTC. Its protein product is CVSSLIAGERNEQYF.